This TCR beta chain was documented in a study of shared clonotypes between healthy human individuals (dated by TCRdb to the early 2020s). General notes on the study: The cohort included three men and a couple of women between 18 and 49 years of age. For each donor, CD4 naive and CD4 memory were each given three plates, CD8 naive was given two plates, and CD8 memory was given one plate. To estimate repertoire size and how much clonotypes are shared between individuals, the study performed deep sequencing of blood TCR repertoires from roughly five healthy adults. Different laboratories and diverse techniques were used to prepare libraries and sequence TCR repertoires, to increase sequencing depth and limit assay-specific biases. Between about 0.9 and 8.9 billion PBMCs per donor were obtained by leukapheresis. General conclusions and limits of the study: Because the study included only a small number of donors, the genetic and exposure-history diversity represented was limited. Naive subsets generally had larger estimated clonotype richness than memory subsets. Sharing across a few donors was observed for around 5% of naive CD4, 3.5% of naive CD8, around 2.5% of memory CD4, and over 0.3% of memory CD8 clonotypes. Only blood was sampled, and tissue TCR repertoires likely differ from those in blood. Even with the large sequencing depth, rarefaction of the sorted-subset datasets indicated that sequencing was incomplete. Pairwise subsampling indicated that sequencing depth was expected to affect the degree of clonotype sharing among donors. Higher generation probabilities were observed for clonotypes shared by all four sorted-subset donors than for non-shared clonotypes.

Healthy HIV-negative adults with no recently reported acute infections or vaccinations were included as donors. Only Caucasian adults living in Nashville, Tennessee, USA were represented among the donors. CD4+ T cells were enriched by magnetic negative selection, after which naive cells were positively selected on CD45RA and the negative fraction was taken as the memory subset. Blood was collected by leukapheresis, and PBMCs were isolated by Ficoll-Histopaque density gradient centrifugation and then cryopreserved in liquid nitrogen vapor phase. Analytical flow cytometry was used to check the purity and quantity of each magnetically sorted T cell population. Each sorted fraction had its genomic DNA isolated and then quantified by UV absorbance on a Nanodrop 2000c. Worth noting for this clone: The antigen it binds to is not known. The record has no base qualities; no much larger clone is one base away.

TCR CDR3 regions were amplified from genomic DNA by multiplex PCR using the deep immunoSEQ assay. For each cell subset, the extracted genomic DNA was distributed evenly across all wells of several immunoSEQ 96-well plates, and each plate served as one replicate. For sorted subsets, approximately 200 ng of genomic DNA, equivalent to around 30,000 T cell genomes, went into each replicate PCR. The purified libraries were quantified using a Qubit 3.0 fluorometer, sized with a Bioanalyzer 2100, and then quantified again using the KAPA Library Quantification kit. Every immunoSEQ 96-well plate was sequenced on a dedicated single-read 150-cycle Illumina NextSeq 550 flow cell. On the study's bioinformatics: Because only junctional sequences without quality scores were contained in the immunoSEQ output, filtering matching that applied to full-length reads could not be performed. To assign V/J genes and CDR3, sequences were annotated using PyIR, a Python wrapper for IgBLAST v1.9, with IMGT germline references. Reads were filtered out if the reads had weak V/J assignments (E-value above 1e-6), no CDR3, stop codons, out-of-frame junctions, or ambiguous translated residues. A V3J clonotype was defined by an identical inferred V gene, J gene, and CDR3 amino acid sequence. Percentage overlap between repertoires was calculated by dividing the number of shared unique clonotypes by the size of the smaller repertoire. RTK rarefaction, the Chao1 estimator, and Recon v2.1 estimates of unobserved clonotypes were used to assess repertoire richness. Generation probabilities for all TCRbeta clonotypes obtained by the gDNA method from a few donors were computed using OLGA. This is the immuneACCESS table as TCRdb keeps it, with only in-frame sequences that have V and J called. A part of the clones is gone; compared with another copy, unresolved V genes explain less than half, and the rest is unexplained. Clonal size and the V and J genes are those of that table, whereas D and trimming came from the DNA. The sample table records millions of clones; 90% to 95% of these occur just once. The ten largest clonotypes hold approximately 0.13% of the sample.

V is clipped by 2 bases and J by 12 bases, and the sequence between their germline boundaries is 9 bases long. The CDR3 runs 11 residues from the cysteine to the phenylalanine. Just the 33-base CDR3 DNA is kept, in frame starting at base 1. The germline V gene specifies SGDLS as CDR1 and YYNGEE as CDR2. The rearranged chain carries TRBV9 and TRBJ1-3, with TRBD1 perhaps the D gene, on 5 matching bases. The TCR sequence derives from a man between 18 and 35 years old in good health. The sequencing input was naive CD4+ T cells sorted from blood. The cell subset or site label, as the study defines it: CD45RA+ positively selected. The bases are TGTGCCAGCAGCGTGGGGCTCGGCATATATTTT. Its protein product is CASSVGLGIYF.